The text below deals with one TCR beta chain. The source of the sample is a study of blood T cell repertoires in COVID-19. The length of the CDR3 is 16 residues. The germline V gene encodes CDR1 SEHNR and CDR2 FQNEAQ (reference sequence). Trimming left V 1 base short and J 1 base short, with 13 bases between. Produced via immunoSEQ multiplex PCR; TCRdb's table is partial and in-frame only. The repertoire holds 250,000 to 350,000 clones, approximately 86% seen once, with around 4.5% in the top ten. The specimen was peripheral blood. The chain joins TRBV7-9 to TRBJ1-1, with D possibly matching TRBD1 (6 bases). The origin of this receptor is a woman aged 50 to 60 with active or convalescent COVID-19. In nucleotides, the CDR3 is TGTGCCAGCAGCTTAGACCCGGGACACGGGAACACTGAAGCTTTCTTT. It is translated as CASSLDPGHGNTEAFF.